A single sample gave rise to the 5 T cell receptor beta chains below, sequenced in a study of T cells after yellow fever vaccination. TCRdb analysed the 5' RACE reads with MiXCR anew, one entry per CDR3 protein. The sample shows about 330,000 distinct CDR3 sequences, about 6.6% of them seen only once. Sample: PBMCs, taken roughly 46 days after the first yellow fever vaccination. Receptors were obtained from a man between 18 and 29 years old who received the YFV17D yellow fever vaccine.

The sample holds a few counts of this clonotype. The gene calls are TRBV18 and TRBJ1-1; D gene ambiguous. V lost 2 bases and J 0 bases, leaving 7 bases between the germline ends. Germline-derived CDR1 and CDR2 are KGHSH and LQKENI. This CDR3 has 14 residues. The CDR3, as DNA: TGTGCCAGCTCACCAACGAGTCTGAACACTGAAGCTTTCTTT. Its translation: CASSPTSLNTEAFF.

The CDR3 DNA sequence: TGTGCCAGCAGCCTAATTCGCGGCTACGAGCAGTACGTC. As protein: CASSLIRGYEQYV. The V call is TRBV6-1, the J call TRBJ2-7, with no clear D. The length of the CDR3 is 13 residues. The V end was cut by 6 bases, the J end by 3 bases, with 12 bases between. CDR1 MNHNS and CDR2 SASEGT come from the germline V gene.

A few counts support this clonotype. The rearrangement links TRBV28 to TRBJ2-7; D could derive from TRBD1 or TRBD2 (6 bases each). V was cut by 6 bases and J by 0 bases, with 9 bases left in between. From germline, CDR1 is MDHEN and CDR2 SYDVKM. CDR3 length: 13 residues. The CDR3 DNA sequence: TGTGCCAGCAGCTGGGGGGCCTCCTACGAGCAGTACGTC. Translation: CASSWGASYEQYV.

The chain carries TRBV5-6 and TRBJ2-7; the D gene could be TRBD1 or TRBD2 (5 bases each). Germline CDR1 reads SGHDT; CDR2 reads YYEEEE. The CDR3 loop spans 14 amino acids. Trimming stripped 0 bases from V and 2 bases from J, with 9 bases between. The CDR3 nucleotides read TGTGCCAGCAGCTTGGTCGGGACCACCTACGAGCAGTACTTC. Protein: CASSLVGTTYEQYF. The full variable domain, its missing parts supplied by reference TRBV5-6 and TRBJ2-7, is DAGVTQSPTHLIKTRGQQVTLRCSPKSGHDTVSWYQQALGQGPQFIFQYYEEEERQRGNFPDRFSGHQFPNYSSELNVNALLLGDSALYLCASSLVGTTYEQYFGPGTRLTVT.

In this sample, this clonotype turned up a few times. The chain recombines TRBV11-2 with TRBJ2-2; the D is unclear. The CDR3 loop spans 14 amino acids. Trimming left V 5 bases short and J 6 bases short, with 13 bases between. Germline V gene data show CDR1 as SGHAT and CDR2 as FQNNGV. The CDR3 region is CASSTRIRPGELFF. CDR3 nucleotides: TGTGCCAGCAGCACGAGGATCCGCCCCGGGGAGCTGTTTTTT. The complete variable domain, with remaining parts taken from reference TRBV11-2 and TRBJ2-2, reads EAGVAQSPRYKIIEKRQSVAFWCNPISGHATLYWYQQILGQGPKLLIQFQNNGVVDDSQLPKDRFSAERLKGVDSTLKIQPAKLEDSAVYLCASSTRIRPGELFFGEGSRLTVL.